This is a list of T cell receptor beta chains from one sample in a study of blood T cell repertoires in COVID-19. Assay used: immunoSEQ multiplex PCR; TCRdb lists only in-frame clones, some missing. The table has about 61,000 clones, around 82% seen once. The sample was peripheral blood. Source of these receptors: a man aged 80 or over with active or convalescent COVID-19. Both conserved end residues are part of each CDR3. A D gene is named only where the DNA matches it firmly. Clone size is stated in some rows and not others, as once, few, many or a class when expanded.

V: TRBV18; size: NA; D: TRBD1; J: TRBJ1-5; DNA: TGTGCCAGCTCACAGGGACAGGTCGATAGCAATCAGCCCCAGCATTTT; CDR3: CASSQGQVDSNQPQHF
V: TRBV10-3; size: NA; D: TRBD1; J: TRBJ2-7; DNA: TGTGCCATCAGACCGGGACAGAGAATATACGAGCAGTACTTC; CDR3: CAIRPGQRIYEQYF
V: TRBV7-2; size: NA; D: NA; J: TRBJ2-1; DNA: TGTGCCAGCAGCCCAGTACGGCTAGCCAATGAGCAGTTCTTC; CDR3: CASSPVRLANEQFF
V: TRBV29-1; size: NA; D: TRBD1; J: TRBJ1-2; DNA: TGCAGCGTTGAAGGGACAGGGACTAACTATGGCTACACCTTC; CDR3: CSVEGTGTNYGYTF
V: TRBV5-1; size: NA; D: TRBD1; J: TRBJ2-5; DNA: TGCGCCAGCAGCTTGGTCGGACAGGGGTTAGAGACCCAGTACTTC; CDR3: CASSLVGQGLETQYF
V: TRBV19; size: NA; D: NA; J: TRBJ1-5; DNA: TGTGCCAGTACCCCACCGGCGGGCTATACTAGCAATCAGCCCCAGCATTTT; CDR3: CASTPPAGYTSNQPQHF
V: TRBV5-4; size: few; D: NA; J: TRBJ1-5; DNA: TGTGCCAGCAGCTTCCAGGGCGAACAGCCCCAGCATTTT; CDR3: CASSFQGEQPQHF
V: TRBV4-1; size: few; D: NA; J: TRBJ2-4; DNA: TGCGCCAGCAGCCAACCATGGGGGACTTTAGCCAAAAACATTCAGTACTTC; CDR3: CASSQPWGTLAKNIQYF
V: TRBV28; size: once; D: NA; J: TRBJ1-2; DNA: TGTGCCAGCAGTTTAGGGAGCTATGGCTACACCTTC; CDR3: CASSLGSYGYTF
V: TRBV15; size: NA; D: NA; J: TRBJ2-3; DNA: TGTGCCACCAGCAGAGATCTCGCGCGGGTGGGCGACACAGATACGCAGTATTTT; CDR3: CATSRDLARVGDTDTQYF
V: TRBV19; size: NA; D: NA; J: TRBJ1-5; DNA: TGTGCCAGTAGTATAATGGTCAGTTCTAGCAATCAGCCCCAGCATTTT; CDR3: CASSIMVSSSNQPQHF
V: TRBV5-5; size: NA; D: TRBD1; J: TRBJ1-5; DNA: TGTGCCAGCAGCGCCGGGACAGGGAGCTATAGCAATCAGCCCCAGCATTTT; CDR3: CASSAGTGSYSNQPQHF
V: TRBV18; size: few; D: TRBD1; J: TRBJ1-5; DNA: TGTGCCAGCTCACCCCGACAGGGGGAAGGCAATCAGCCCCAGCATTTT; CDR3: CASSPRQGEGNQPQHF
V: TRBV27; size: NA; D: TRBD1; J: TRBJ1-1; DNA: TGTGCCAGCAGTTTTAATAGTTACAGGGGGCCGGGCACTGAAGCTTTCTTT; CDR3: CASSFNSYRGPGTEAFF
V: TRBV10-3; size: NA; D: TRBD2; J: TRBJ2-7; DNA: TGTGCCTCCCGGGGGGCTACTAGCGGATCCAGGAGCTCCTACGAGCAGTACTTC; CDR3: CASRGATSGSRSSYEQYF
V: TRBV6-1; size: NA; D: TRBD1; J: TRBJ2-7; DNA: TGTGCCAGCAGTGGCACGGTAATCTTAGGACAGGCCTTCTACGAGCAGTACTTC; CDR3: CASSGTVILGQAFYEQYF
V: TRBV11-3; size: NA; D: TRBD2; J: TRBJ2-1; DNA: TGTGCCAGCAGCTTTAGGCTAGCGGGAGAGCAGTTCTTC; CDR3: CASSFRLAGEQFF